The 8 T cell receptor beta chains below all came from one sample that was sequenced in a study of memory CD4+ T cells and cytomegalovirus serostatus. The sort gate was single viable CD3+CD4+CD8-CD45RO+ cells for memory CD4+ T cells. Produced via immunoSEQ multiplex PCR; TCRdb's table is partial and in-frame only. The data contain about 58,000 clones, more than 70% of them singletons. The material sequenced was memory CD4+ T cells from blood. The origin of the receptors is an adult in good health and CMV-seronegative. Some clones in this sample may be carry-over from other donors' samples.

This chain links TRBV28 with TRBJ1-5, with a weak D call TRBD1 (5 bases). V was shortened by 7 bases and J by 3 bases, with 16 bases between the two germline ends. CDR1 and CDR2 (germline): MDHEN, SYDVKM. There are 15 residues in the CDR3. The CDR3 here is CASILTEGLNQPQHF. The CDR3, as DNA: TGTGCCAGCATTCTTACAGAGGGGCTCAATCAGCCCCAGCATTTT.

V is TRBV9 and J is TRBJ2-1; D unresolved. CDR3 size: 15 residues. The germline V gene encodes CDR1 SGDLS and CDR2 YYNGEE. V was clipped by 4 bases and J by 0 bases, with 11 bases between them. CDR3 nucleotide sequence: TGTGCCAGCAGCACCCGTATAAGCTCCTACAATGAGCAGTTCTTC. Translated: CASSTRISSYNEQFF.

This chain uses TRBV5-6 with TRBJ2-2; D is unclear. The germline V gene has CDR1 SGHDT and CDR2 YYEEEE. This CDR3 is built from 13 residues. Trimming removed 2 bases from V and 7 bases from J, with 9 bases in between. CDR3 region: CASSFSLFGELFF. The CDR3 DNA reads TGTGCCAGCAGCTTCTCACTATTCGGGGAGCTGTTTTTT.

Only one count was recorded for this clone. This chain joins TRBV5-1 and TRBJ1-3, with D perhaps matching TRBD1 (6 bases). The germline V gene has CDR1 SGHRS and CDR2 YFSETQ. V gave up 4 bases and J gave up 0 bases, with 14 bases separating them. This CDR3 contains 16 residues. In nucleotides, the CDR3 is TGCGCCAGCAGCCTCCGGGACACGGACTCTGGAAACACCATATATTTT. It translates to CASSLRDTDSGNTIYF.

The V call is TRBV6-5, the J call TRBJ1-3, with a possible D match to TRBD1 (5 bases). V lost 5 bases, J lost 0 bases, and 11 bases lay in between. The CDR3 has 15 residues. Germline lookup yields CDR1 MNHEY and CDR2 SVGAGI. CDR3 region: CASSMGVYSGNTIYF. The CDR3 nucleotides read TGTGCCAGCAGTATGGGGGTGTACTCTGGAAACACCATATATTTT.

V is TRBV7-2 and J is TRBJ1-2; TRBD1 matches at 8 bases. Germline V CDR1 and CDR2: SGHTA, FQGNSA. The CDR3 is 14 amino acids. V was clipped by 3 bases and J by 11 bases; unmatched bases: 11. The CDR3 spells CASSFQGASSGYTF. The CDR3, as DNA: TGTGCCAGCAGCTTTCAGGGGGCGTCCTCTGGGTACACCTTC.

The chain uses TRBV7-9 and TRBJ1-3; TRBD1 matches at 9 bases. The CDR3 covers 14 residues. The ends lost 5 bases at V and 10 bases at J; junction bases unmatched: 9. Germline CDR1 reads SEHNR; CDR2 reads FQNEAQ (reference sequence). Here the CDR3 reads CASSGRRQGVTIYF. CDR3 sequence (DNA): TGTGCCAGCAGCGGCCGCAGACAGGGGGTTACCATATATTTT.

This chain connects TRBV6-6 to TRBJ2-7, with 7 positions matching TRBD2. Germline V CDR1 and CDR2: MNHNY, SVGAGI (reference sequence). This CDR3 has 14 residues. V lost 1 base to trimming and J lost 0 bases; unmatched junction nucleotides: 0. DNA of the CDR3: TGTGCCAGCAGTTACTGGGAGGGCTCCTACGAGCAGTACTTC. Its protein is CASSYWEGSYEQYF.